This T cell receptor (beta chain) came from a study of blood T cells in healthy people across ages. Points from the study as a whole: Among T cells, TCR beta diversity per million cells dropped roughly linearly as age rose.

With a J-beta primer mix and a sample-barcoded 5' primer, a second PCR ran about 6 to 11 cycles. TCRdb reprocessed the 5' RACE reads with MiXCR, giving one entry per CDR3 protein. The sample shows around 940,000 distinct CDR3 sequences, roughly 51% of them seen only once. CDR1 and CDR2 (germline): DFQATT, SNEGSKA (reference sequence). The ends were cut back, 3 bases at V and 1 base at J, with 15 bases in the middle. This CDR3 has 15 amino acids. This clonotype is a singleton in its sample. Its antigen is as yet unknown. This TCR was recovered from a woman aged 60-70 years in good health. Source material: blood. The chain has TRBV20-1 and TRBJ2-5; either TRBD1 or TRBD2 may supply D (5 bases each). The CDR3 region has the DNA TGCAGTGCTAGTGGGGCGGGTTCGTTCCAAGAGACCCAGTACTTC. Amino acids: CSASGAGSFQETQYF.